This is a list of T cell receptor beta chains from one sample in a study of blood T cell repertoires in COVID-19. Clones were read by immunoSEQ multiplex PCR, and TCRdb kept only the in-frame ones, dropping some. Among over 300,000 clones listed, approximately 85% were seen once. Sequencing was done on a sample of PBMCs or T cells enriched from blood (not recorded which). Receptors were obtained from a man aged 30 to 39 who had recovered from COVID-19. Each CDR3 is given with its conserved first and last residue. The D gene is left open where the match is weak. The size of a clone is reported for some rows only, either as once, few or many, or as a class for expanded clones.

>TRBJ2-1|.|TRBV7-6|.
TGTGCCAGCAGCTTAGCGCTCGGAGCAGGGGGGAATGAGCAGTTCTTC
CASSLALGAGGNEQFF
>TRBJ2-5|.|TRBV28|.
TGTGCCAGCAGTCCCCAACAAGAGACCCAGTACTTC
CASSPQQETQYF
>TRBJ2-5|.|TRBV9|TRBD2
TGTGCCAGCTCGATGACTAGCGGGGTCCGGGGAGAGACCCAGTACTTC
CASSMTSGVRGETQYF
>TRBJ2-7|few|TRBV4-1|.
TGCGCCAGCAGCCAAGTCTCTGTCCCCTACGAGCAGTACTTC
CASSQVSVPYEQYF
>TRBJ1-2|once|TRBV9|.
TGTGCCAGCAGCGAGGGGCCCCACTTTAACTATGGCTACACCTTC
CASSEGPHFNYGYTF
>TRBJ1-4|once|TRBV7-2|.
TGTGCCAGCAGCCTTGACAGAGCAACTAATGAAAAACTGTTTTTT
CASSLDRATNEKLFF
>TRBJ2-4|.|TRBV7-3|.
TGTGCCAGCAGCTCCCCCGAGTCCCTAGCCAAAAACATTCAGTACTTC
CASSSPESLAKNIQYF
>TRBJ2-4|.|TRBV30|TRBD1
TGTGCCTGGGGGACAGGTTTTCTCGACATTCAGTACTTC
CAWGTGFLDIQYF
>TRBJ1-2|.|TRBV29-1|.
TGCAGCGCCAGGGGTATCGGCTATGGCTACACCTTC
CSARGIGYGYTF
>TRBJ2-3|.|TRBV30|.
TGTGCCTGGAGTGGACTCGCGGTTGAGACAGATACGCAGTATTTT
CAWSGLAVETDTQYF
>TRBJ2-7|.|TRBV5-5|TRBD1
TGTGCCAGCAGCTGGGACAGGGGATACGAGCAGTACTTC
CASSWDRGYEQYF
>TRBJ1-6|.|TRBV4-2|.
TGTGCCAGCGGCACAGGACAGCAAAATTCACCCCTCCACTTT
CASGTGQQNSPLHF
>TRBJ2-7|.|TRBV27|.
TGTGCCAGCAGTCACACAGGGAAGACGAACGAGCAGTACTTC
CASSHTGKTNEQYF
>TRBJ2-5|.|TRBV19|TRBD1
TGTGCCAGTAGTATAACAGGGGGTCGGGAGACCCAGTACTTC
CASSITGGRETQYF
>TRBJ2-5|.|TRBV9|TRBD1
TGTGCCAGCAGCCCTTGGACAGGGAAGACCCAGTACTTC
CASSPWTGKTQYF
>TRBJ2-7|.|TRBV6-2/TRBV6-3|.
TGTGCCAGCAGTTACACGGGGGTTAGCTCCTACGAGCAGTACTTC
CASSYTGVSSYEQYF
>TRBJ2-1|.|TRBV7-2|TRBD1
TGTGCCAGCAGCCCCCCGGACAGGGTTGAGCAGTTCTTC
CASSPPDRVEQFF
>TRBJ1-6|few|TRBV2|.
TGTGCCAGCACTCAGGGGACGTCCTATAATTCACCCCTCCACTTT
CASTQGTSYNSPLHF
>TRBJ1-1|.|TRBV9|.
TGTGCCAGCAGCAACACCAGGGGAACTGAAGCTTTCTTT
CASSNTRGTEAFF
>TRBJ2-1|.|TRBV21-1|.
TGTGCCAGCAGCAAAGATTACAGGTTTTTTTTTAGTGAGCAGTTCTTC
CASSKDYRFFFSEQFF
>TRBJ1-1|.|TRBV18|.
TGTGCCAGCTCAGGAACAGTGCAGAACACTGAAGCTTTCTTT
CASSGTVQNTEAFF
>TRBJ1-6|few|TRBV30|.
TGTGCCTGGAGTGGCGGGTATTCCTATAATTCACCCCTCCACTTT
CAWSGGYSYNSPLHF
>TRBJ1-1|.|TRBV4-1|TRBD1
TGCGCCAGCAGCAAGGACAGGGGGCAGGCTGAAGCTTTCTTT
CASSKDRGQAEAFF
>TRBJ1-2|.|TRBV6-5|TRBD1
TGTGCCAGCAGCCTAAAGACAGGGGGCAGCTATGGCTACACCTTC
CASSLKTGGSYGYTF
>TRBJ2-2|.|TRBV2|.
TGTGCCAGCAGTGACAGCGGGGCAACAGGGCTGGCCGGGGAGCTGTTTTTT
CASSDSGATGLAGELFF
>TRBJ2-1|.|TRBV6-5|TRBD2
TGTGCCAGCAGCCCAGCGGGGGGGCCTGTCAATGAGCAGTTCTTC
CASSPAGGPVNEQFF
>TRBJ2-5|.|TRBV19|.
TGTGCCAGTGAGGACCGACAGACGGAGACCCAGTACTTC
CASEDRQTETQYF
>TRBJ2-2|.|TRBV5-1|TRBD2
TGCGCCAGCAGCTTGGAGGCGGGGGGGCCCGGGGAGCTGTTTTTT
CASSLEAGGPGELFF
>TRBJ2-3|.|TRBV3-1/TRBV3-2|.
TGTGCCAGCAGCCGCGTAAGCACAGATACGCAGTATTTT
CASSRVSTDTQYF
>TRBJ1-2|.|TRBV10-1|.
TGCGCCAGCTCGGACGGAAGTATTTCGCGGGGCGCGGGCGGCTACACCTTC
CASSDGSISRGAGGYTF